Here is one TCR beta chain with its context. The antigen it recognizes is unknown. No qualities accompany the bases; no much larger clone lies one base away. V is cut by 1 base and J by 0 bases, and the space between the germline ends is 13 bases. For CDR1 and CDR2, the germline V gene lists SGHTA and FQGNSA. The CDR3 runs 16 amino acids, cysteine and phenylalanine included. Only the CDR3 DNA stays, 48 bases, in frame from base 1. Receptor libraries were prepared by the immunoSEQ multiplex PCR assay. The authors' pipeline ran thus. A statistical classification framework was built for diagnosing cytomegalovirus status from the catalog of TCR beta chain sequences. In TCRdb, the immuneACCESS table is reduced to in-frame sequences with V and J assigned. These tables do not hold every clone; where another copy was compared, an unresolved V gene accounts for under half, and the others remain unexplained. The V and J calls and clone size are taken from that table; D and trimming were inferred from the DNA. The sample contains 65,000 to 80,000 clones, 94% of them found a single time. The ten largest account for 2.1% of the sample.

These data come from a study of cytomegalovirus exposure and HLA in healthy donors (dated by TCRdb to about 2017). Concerning the study at large: According to a later analysis, one platform produced both the roughly 120 validation repertoires and the 666 repertoires of the first cohort. High-throughput TCR immunosequencing, statistical association of individual TCRs with disease status, and machine learning were combined to predict cytomegalovirus infection status. A separate validation cohort of about 110 different subjects was used in addition to the approximately 640-subject first cohort. The study was designed to test whether signatures of past pathogen exposure could be identified by cataloging public T cell receptors. What the work shows at the level of the full study, not this receptor alone: In a later analysis, TCRs clustered in the first cohort were found to also tend to co-occur in the roughly 110 validation repertoires, with roughly 93% of cluster scores above 0. The authors suggested that the approach could potentially be generalized to other disease states and immunological phenotypes. While some public TCRs were present in many individuals, most TCR sequences turned up only very rarely across donors. The validation cohort had no HLA typing available for a later analysis, so co-occurrence within that cohort was assessed over all 120 or so repertoires. A total of roughly 160 TCR beta chains were listed by the study as associated with cytomegalovirus. The classifier was reported to diagnose cytomegalovirus status with high specificity and sensitivity in both the original cohort and the validation cohort. In vitro tests confirmed that a few of the cytomegalovirus-associated TCR beta chains recognize cytomegalovirus antigens.

The donors belonged to the validation cohort of about 120 subjects, which was separate from the roughly 700-subject first cohort. The sequenced sample consisted of PBMCs. The chain is encoded by TRBV7-2 joined to TRBJ2-7, and TRBD2 may be the D gene, going by 6 matching bases. The receptor was isolated from a woman younger than 35 in good health and CMV-seronegative. The CDR3 loop reads CASSLEGTVSSYEQYF. In nucleotides, the sequence is TGTGCCAGCAGCTTAGAGGGGACTGTGAGCTCCTACGAGCAGTACTTC.